Many counts were recorded for the clone carrying this T cell receptor (beta chain). The target antigen is unknown. Time point: newly diagnosed GD, antithyroid drugs for less than 3 months. After RNA was extracted from PBMCs, the TCR library was made from it. The data stem from a study of regulatory T cells in long-lasting Graves disease. Study findings and constraints: Thyroid tissue went unexamined; only peripheral blood was analyzed.

With iRepertoire HTBI primers and Arm-PCR of CDR3 regions, TCR beta libraries were built. A single record per CDR3 protein comes from TCRdb applying MiXCR to the multiplex PCR reads. The table lists 360,000 or so distinct CDR3 sequences, around 11% of them singletons. Germline lookup yields CDR1 MNHNS and CDR2 SASEGT. The CDR3 has 17 amino acids. The J segment lost 3 bases and the V segment lost 8 bases, leaving 15 bases of the junction unmatched. The data also belong to a second study, concerning T cells in Graves' hyperthyroidism and ophthalmopathy.

Sequencing used peripheral blood mononuclear cells (PBMCs), obtained at new diagnosis, from a patient treated with antithyroid drugs. The receptor was derived from a woman aged 18-35 years with Graves disease. V gene TRBV6-1 combines with J gene TRBJ2-1; 8 bases are shared with TRBD1. This CDR3 is CASLTATRTGLYNEQFF. The CDR3 DNA follows: TGTGCCAGCTTAACAGCCACACGGACAGGGCTCTACAATGAGCAGTTCTTC.